These 12 T cell receptor beta chains originate from one sample sequenced in a study of T cell responses to AZD1222 COVID-19 vaccine. Sequencing used immunoSEQ multiplex PCR; TCRdb keeps in-frame clones, though not all of them. The data show 100,000 to 150,000 clones, with about 93% seen just once and about 5% held by the top ten. Here the sequenced sample was peripheral blood, taken on day 0 of AZD1222 vaccination. The receptor set was obtained from an adult in good health.

This rearrangement joins TRBV28 to TRBJ1-2; no clear D. Between the trimmed V and J ends, which lost 5 bases and 8 bases, there was a span of 15 bases. Germline V gene lookup returns CDR1 MDHEN and CDR2 SYDVKM. CDR3 length equals 13 residues. The CDR3 nucleotides are TGTGCCAGCAGTGCCATTAGGTTAGAAGGCTACACCTTC. Translation: CASSAIRLEGYTF.

The V gene is TRBV7-2, the J gene TRBJ1-1; the D is unclear. V lost 5 bases, J lost 7 bases, and 11 bases lay in between. The CDR3 runs 12 residues. Germline CDR1 is SGHTA and CDR2 is FQGNSA. CDR3 in amino acids: CASSRDIGEAFF. Here the CDR3 DNA reads TGTGCCAGCAGCCGAGACATCGGTGAAGCTTTCTTT.

The gene calls are TRBV5-1 and TRBJ2-1; D is uncertain. The CDR3 has 14 amino acids. V was trimmed by 5 bases and J by 2 bases, leaving 11 bases between them. Looked up from germline, CDR1 is SGHRS and CDR2 is YFSETQ. The CDR3 DNA reads TGCGCCAGCAGTCCAAAGGCCCCCTACAATGAGCAGTTCTTC. This sequence encodes CASSPKAPYNEQFF.

The chain links TRBV27 to TRBJ2-1; no clear D gene. V was clipped by 3 bases and J by 5 bases, with 20 bases between them. Germline values: CDR1 MNHEY, CDR2 SMNVEV (reference sequence). This CDR3 has 17 amino acids. The CDR3 loop is CASSLIPAPYQNNEQFF. As DNA, the CDR3 is TGTGCCAGCAGTTTGATACCCGCGCCATATCAAAACAATGAGCAGTTCTTC.

This chain joins TRBV4-2 and TRBJ2-1, with TRBD1 matching 8 bases. The V gene's germline CDR1 is LGHNA and CDR2 YNFKEQ. Losses at the gene ends were 0 bases for V and 7 bases for J; bases not matched to a gene: 8. This CDR3 spans 16 amino acids. The CDR3 protein is CASSQDLRTGRNEQFF. For the CDR3, the DNA is TGTGCCAGCAGCCAAGATCTTAGGACAGGGAGAAATGAGCAGTTCTTC.

The chain joins TRBV9 to TRBJ2-4; D possibly corresponds to TRBD1 (6 bases). Trimming stripped 8 bases from V and 5 bases from J, with 11 bases between. The CDR3 is 12 residues long. From germline, CDR1 is SGDLS and CDR2 YYNGEE. The CDR3, as DNA: TGTGCCAGTACAGGGCGCGAAAACATTCAGTACTTC. Translating gives CASTGRENIQYF.

The chain uses TRBV30 and TRBJ2-7; D may be TRBD1 or TRBD2 (5 bases each). The V end was cut by 3 bases, the J end by 3 bases, with 15 bases between. The CDR3 contains 14 residues. Germline CDR1 is GTSNPN and CDR2 is SVGIG (reference sequence). CDR3 sequence: CAWSGAGSGYEQYF. CDR3 sequence (DNA): TGTGCCTGGAGCGGGGCAGGGAGTGGCTACGAGCAGTACTTC.

This chain connects TRBV10-3 to TRBJ1-2; TRBD1 agrees at 8 bases. There are 13 residues in the CDR3. The germline V gene encodes CDR1 ENHRY and CDR2 SYGVKD. V lost 10 bases and J lost 5; bases outside the gene matches: 9. The CDR3 loop reads CATSGQVAYGYTF. CDR3 in DNA: TGTGCCACCTCGGGACAGGTAGCTTATGGCTACACCTTC.

The rearrangement links TRBV5-1 to TRBJ1-2; no definite D call. The CDR3 length is 12 residues. Germline V gene data show CDR1 as SGHRS and CDR2 as YFSETQ. Trimming took 4 bases from V and 12 from J, leaving 16 bases between them. The CDR3 here is CASSPDTVRNTF. The DNA of the CDR3 is TGCGCCAGCAGCCCCGATACGGTCCGAAACACCTTC.

CDR3 protein: CASSLRTGPYEQYF. The CDR3 DNA sequence: TGTGCCAGCAGCCTACGGACAGGCCCTTACGAGCAGTACTTC. The rearrangement joins TRBV3-1 (or the pseudogene TRBV3-2) to TRBJ2-7; the match to TRBD1 covers 7 bases. V was clipped by 4 bases and J by 4 bases; unmatched bases: 7. Germline CDR1 LGHDT, CDR2 YNNKEL (reference sequence). There are 14 residues in the CDR3.

The rearrangement joins TRBV10-3 to TRBJ2-1, with 13 bases aligning to TRBD2. The V segment lost 5 bases and the J segment 2 bases; nucleotides outside the gene matches: 3. The germline V gene has CDR1 ENHRY and CDR2 SYGVKD. The CDR3 contains 16 residues. This CDR3 is CAISTSGRATYNEQFF. Here the CDR3 DNA reads TGTGCCATCAGTACTAGCGGGAGGGCCACCTACAATGAGCAGTTCTTC.

The chain employs TRBV28 and TRBJ2-3, with D perhaps TRBD1 (7 bases). Germline CDR1 MDHEN, CDR2 SYDVKM. V lost 7 bases and J 2 bases, leaving 16 bases between the germline ends. This CDR3 comprises 15 residues. CDR3 in DNA: TGTGCCAGCAAATCGCAGGGGGACTTCACAGATACGCAGTATTTT. Its translation is CASKSQGDFTDTQYF.